This entry features one TCR beta chain sequence. Its antigen is undetermined. These data are taken from a study of shared clonotypes between healthy human individuals. The CDR3 extends over 14 amino acids. Trimming took 5 bases from V and 1 from J, leaving 11 bases between them. Germline CDR1 is MDHEN and CDR2 is SYDVKM. Study results and limitations: It was observed that around 5% of naive CD4 clonotypes were shared across a handful of donors.

Both subsets, CD45RA+ naive and CD45RA-negative memory, were split from the CD4+ cells. In the study's own analysis: Junction-only sequences produced by ImmunoSEQ had no quality scores, so filtering differed. Sequencing was performed with immunoSEQ multiplex PCR; in TCRdb, only in-frame clones are kept and a portion is missing. V, J and clone size reflect that table, while D and trimming were determined from the DNA. The table records fewer than 1.4 million clones, about four fifths of them present only once. The V call is TRBV28, the J call TRBJ1-1, with no clear D. Sequenced material: memory CD4+ T cells from PBMCs. Subset denoted: CD45RA-negative fraction. This clonotype originated in a man aged 18 to 30 in good health. Some clones in this sample may be carry-over from other donors' samples. The CDR3 DNA reads as TGTGCCAGCAGTCCCCGGGGAGCGAACACTGAAGCTTTCTTT. As protein: CASSPRGANTEAFF.